What follows describes a single TCR beta chain. Germline assignment: CDR1 SEHNR and CDR2 FQNEAQ (reference sequence). The CDR3 has 11 residues. V lost 7 bases to trimming and J lost 6 bases, with 8 bases between them. This sample is drawn from a study of identifying expanded T cells in peripheral blood. This table comes from immunoSEQ multiplex PCR, and its TCRdb copy is limited to in-frame clones, with some not included. This repertoire shows approximately 83,000 clones, roughly 81% found once; its top ten account for 4.5%. This chain connects TRBV7-9 to TRBJ2-3; D is ambiguous. The sample taken for sequencing was blood. The sequence was obtained from a person aged 18 to 69 in good health. The CDR3 loop reads CASTLGDTQYF. The DNA for the CDR3 is TGTGCCAGCACCCTCGGGGATACGCAGTATTTT.